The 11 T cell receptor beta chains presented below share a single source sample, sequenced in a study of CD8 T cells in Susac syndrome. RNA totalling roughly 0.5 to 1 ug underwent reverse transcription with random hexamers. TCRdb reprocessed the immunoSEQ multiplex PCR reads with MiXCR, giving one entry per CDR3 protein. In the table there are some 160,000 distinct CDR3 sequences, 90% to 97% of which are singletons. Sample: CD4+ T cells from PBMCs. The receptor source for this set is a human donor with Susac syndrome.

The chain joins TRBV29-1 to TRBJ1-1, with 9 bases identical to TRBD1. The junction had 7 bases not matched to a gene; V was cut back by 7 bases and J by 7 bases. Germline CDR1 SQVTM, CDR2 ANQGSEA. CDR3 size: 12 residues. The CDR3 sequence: CSANRGPLEAFF. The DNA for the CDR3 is TGCAGCGCCAACAGGGGGCCCCTTGAAGCTTTCTTT.

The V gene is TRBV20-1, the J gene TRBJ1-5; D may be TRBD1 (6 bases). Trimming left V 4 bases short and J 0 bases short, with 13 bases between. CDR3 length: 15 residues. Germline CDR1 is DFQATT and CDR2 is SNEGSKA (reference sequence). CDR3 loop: CSANNQGNSNQPQHF. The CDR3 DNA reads TGCAGTGCTAATAACCAGGGGAATAGCAATCAGCCCCAGCATTTT.

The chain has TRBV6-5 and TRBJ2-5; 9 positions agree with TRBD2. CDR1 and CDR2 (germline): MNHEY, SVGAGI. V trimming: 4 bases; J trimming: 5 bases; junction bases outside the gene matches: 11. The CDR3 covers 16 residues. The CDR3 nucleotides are TGTGCCAGCAGTTCCCCCGGGCTAGCGGGGAGGGAGACCCAGTACTTC. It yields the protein CASSSPGLAGRETQYF.

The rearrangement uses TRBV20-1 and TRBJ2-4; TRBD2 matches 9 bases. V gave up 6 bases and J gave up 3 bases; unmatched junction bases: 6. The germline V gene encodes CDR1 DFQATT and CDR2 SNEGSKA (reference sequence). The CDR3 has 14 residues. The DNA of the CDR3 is TGCAGTGCCGGCCTAGCGGGACTCAAAAACATTCAGTACTTC. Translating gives CSAGLAGLKNIQYF.

The CDR3 protein is CASSEPGGQGSGNEQFF. CDR3 nucleotide sequence: TGTGCCAGCAGTGAGCCGGGGGGACAGGGTAGTGGCAATGAGCAGTTCTTC. This chain uses TRBV25-1 with TRBJ2-1; TRBD1 matches 9 bases. The germline V gene has CDR1 MGHDK and CDR2 SYGVNS. Unmatched junction bases numbered 12, after V lost 3 bases and J lost 6 bases. The CDR3 sequence is 17 residues long.

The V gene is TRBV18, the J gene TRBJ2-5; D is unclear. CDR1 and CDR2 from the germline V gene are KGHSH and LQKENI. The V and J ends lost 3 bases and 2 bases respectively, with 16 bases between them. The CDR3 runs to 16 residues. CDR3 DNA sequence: TGTGCCAGCTCACCGGTGGCAGGCGATCGACAAGAGACCCAGTACTTC. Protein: CASSPVAGDRQETQYF.

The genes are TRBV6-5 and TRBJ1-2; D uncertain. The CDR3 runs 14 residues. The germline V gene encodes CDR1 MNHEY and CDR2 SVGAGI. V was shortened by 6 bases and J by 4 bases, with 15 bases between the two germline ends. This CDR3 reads CASSRSSRGYGYTF. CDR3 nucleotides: TGTGCCAGCAGCCGCTCGAGCCGGGGCTATGGCTACACCTTC.

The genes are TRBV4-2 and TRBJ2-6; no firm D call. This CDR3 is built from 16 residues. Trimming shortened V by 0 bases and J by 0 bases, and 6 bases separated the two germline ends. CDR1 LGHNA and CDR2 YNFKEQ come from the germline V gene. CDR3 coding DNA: TGTGCCAGCAGCCAAGATAGTAACTCTGGGGCCAACGTCCTGACTTTC. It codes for CASSQDSNSGANVLTF.

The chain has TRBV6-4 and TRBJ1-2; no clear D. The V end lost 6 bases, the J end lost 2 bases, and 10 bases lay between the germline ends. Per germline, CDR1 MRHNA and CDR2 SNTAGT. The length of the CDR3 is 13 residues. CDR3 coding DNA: TGTGCCAGCAGAGAAGACGGGAACTATGGCTACACCTTC. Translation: CASREDGNYGYTF.

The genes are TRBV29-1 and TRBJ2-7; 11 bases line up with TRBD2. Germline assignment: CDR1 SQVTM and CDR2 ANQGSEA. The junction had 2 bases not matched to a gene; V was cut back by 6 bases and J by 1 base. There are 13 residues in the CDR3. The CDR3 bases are TGCAGCGTCAGACTAGCGGGGTCCTACGAGCAGTACTTC. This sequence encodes CSVRLAGSYEQYF.

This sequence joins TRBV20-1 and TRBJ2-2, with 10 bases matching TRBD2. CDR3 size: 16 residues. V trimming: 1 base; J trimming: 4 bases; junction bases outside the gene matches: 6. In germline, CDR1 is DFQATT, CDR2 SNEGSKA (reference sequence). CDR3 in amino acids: CSARGLAGVSTGELFF. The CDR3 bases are TGCAGTGCTAGAGGGCTAGCGGGAGTTAGCACCGGGGAGCTGTTTTTT.